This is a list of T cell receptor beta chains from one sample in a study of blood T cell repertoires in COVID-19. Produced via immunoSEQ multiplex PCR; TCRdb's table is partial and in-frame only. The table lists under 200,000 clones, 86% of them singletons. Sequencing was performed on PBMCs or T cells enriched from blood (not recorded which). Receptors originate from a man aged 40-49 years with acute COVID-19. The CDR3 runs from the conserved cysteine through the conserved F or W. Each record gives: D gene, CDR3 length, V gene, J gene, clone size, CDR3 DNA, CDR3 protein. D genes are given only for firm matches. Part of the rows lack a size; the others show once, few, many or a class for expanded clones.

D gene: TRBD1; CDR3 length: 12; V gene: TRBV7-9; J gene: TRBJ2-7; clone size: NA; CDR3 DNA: TGTGCCAGCAGCTTTACAGGGGGCGCGGAGTACTTC; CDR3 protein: CASSFTGGAEYF
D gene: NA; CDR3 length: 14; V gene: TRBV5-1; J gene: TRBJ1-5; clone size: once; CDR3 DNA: TGCGCCAGCAGCGATGGGGGGTTAAATCAGCCCCAGCATTTT; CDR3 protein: CASSDGGLNQPQHF
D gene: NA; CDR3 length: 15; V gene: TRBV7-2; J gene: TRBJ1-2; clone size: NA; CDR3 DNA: TGTGCCAGCAGCTTGGAACTTGAGGGAAGCTATGGCTACACCTTC; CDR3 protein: CASSLELEGSYGYTF
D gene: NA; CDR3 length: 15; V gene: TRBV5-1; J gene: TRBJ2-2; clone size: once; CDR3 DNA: TGCGCCAGCAGCTTGTCACCCGAGCTTACCGGGGAGCTGTTTTTT; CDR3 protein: CASSLSPELTGELFF
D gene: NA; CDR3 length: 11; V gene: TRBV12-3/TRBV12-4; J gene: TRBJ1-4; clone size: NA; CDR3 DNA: TGTGCCAGCAGTACAGGAGGGGTTGTGTGGTTT; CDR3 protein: CASSTGGVVWF
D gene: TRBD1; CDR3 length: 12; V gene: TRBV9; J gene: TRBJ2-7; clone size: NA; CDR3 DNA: TGTGCCAGCAGCCCGGGACAGGTCGAGCAGTACTTC; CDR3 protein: CASSPGQVEQYF
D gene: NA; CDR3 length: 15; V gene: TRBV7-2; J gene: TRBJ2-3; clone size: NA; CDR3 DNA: TGTGCCAGCAGCTTATCCGGGATTGGTACAGATACGCAGTATTTT; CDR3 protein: CASSLSGIGTDTQYF
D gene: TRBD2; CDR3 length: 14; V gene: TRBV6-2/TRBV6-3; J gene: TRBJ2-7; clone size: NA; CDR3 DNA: TGTGCCAGCAGCCTAGCGGTCAGCTCCTACGAGCAGTACTTC; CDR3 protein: CASSLAVSSYEQYF
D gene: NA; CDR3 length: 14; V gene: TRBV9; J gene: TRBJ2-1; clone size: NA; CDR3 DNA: TGTGCCAGCACCCCCCAGGGCACCTACAATGAGCAGTTCTTC; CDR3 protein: CASTPQGTYNEQFF
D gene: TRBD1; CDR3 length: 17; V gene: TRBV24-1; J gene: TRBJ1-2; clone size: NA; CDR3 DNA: TGTGCCACCAGTGATTCACCCGGGGGACAGGAAAACTATGGCTACACCTTC; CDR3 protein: CATSDSPGGQENYGYTF
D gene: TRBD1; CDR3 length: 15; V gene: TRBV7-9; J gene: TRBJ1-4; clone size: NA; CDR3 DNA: TGTGCCAGCAGCCCTAGACAGGGTTACAATGAAAAACTGTTTTTT; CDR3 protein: CASSPRQGYNEKLFF
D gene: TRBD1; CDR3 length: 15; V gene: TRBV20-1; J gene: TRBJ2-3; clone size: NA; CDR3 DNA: TGCAGTGCTGGTGACAGGGGCATCCGCACAGATACGCAGTATTTT; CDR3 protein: CSAGDRGIRTDTQYF
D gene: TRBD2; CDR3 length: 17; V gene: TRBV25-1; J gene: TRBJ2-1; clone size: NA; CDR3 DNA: TGTGCCAGCAGTGCGATACAGGGACTAGCGGGCATCAATGAGCAGTTCTTC; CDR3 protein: CASSAIQGLAGINEQFF
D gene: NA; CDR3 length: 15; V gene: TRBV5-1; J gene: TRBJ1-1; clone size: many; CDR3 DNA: TGCGCCAGCAGCTTGCCCTCAGGTAATGGTGGTGAAGCTTTCTTT; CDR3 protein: CASSLPSGNGGEAFF
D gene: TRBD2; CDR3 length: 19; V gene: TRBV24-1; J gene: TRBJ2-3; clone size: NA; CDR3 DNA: TGTGCCACCAGTGACAACCGGGGGAAGCCGGGAGGGATGACAGATACGCAGTATTTT; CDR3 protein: CATSDNRGKPGGMTDTQYF
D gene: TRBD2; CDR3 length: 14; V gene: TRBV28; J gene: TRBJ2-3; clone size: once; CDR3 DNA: TGTGCCAGCAGCGTCCCCGGGAGGACAGATACGCAGTATTTT; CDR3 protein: CASSVPGRTDTQYF